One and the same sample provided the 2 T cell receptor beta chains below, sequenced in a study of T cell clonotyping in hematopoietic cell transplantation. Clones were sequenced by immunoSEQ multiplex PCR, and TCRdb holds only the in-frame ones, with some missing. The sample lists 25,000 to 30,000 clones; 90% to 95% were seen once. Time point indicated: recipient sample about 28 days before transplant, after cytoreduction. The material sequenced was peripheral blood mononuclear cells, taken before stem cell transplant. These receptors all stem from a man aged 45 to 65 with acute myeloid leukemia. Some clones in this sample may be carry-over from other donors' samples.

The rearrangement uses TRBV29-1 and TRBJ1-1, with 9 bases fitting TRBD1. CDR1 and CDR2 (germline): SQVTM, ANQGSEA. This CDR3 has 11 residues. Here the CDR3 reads CSGDREPQAFF. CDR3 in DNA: TGCAGTGGGGACAGGGAACCCCAAGCTTTCTTT.

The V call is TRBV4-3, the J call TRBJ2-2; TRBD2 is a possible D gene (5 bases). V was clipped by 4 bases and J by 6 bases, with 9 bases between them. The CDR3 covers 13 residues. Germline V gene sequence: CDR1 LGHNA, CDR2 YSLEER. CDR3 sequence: CASSPGGSGELFF. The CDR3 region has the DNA TGCGCCAGCAGCCCTGGCGGGTCCGGGGAGCTGTTTTTT.